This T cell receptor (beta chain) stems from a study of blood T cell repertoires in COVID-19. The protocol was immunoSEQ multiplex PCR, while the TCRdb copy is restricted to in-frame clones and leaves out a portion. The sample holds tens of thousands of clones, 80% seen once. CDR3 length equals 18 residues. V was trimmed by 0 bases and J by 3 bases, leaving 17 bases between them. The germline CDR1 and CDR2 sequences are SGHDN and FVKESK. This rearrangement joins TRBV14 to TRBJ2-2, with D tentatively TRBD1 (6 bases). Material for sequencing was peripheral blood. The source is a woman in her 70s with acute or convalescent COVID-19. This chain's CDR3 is CASSQDLTGWLDTGELFF. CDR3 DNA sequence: TGTGCCAGCAGCCAAGATCTCACAGGGTGGTTGGACACCGGGGAGCTGTTTTTT. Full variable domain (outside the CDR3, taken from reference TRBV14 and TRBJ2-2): EAGVTQFPSHSVIEKGQTVTLRCDPISGHDNLYWYRRVMGKEIKFLLHFVKESKQDESGMPNNRFLAERTGGTYSTLKVQPAELEDSGVYFCASSQDLTGWLDTGELFFGEGSRLTVL.